Here is one T cell receptor beta chain with its context. This entry is derived from a study of shared clonotypes between healthy human individuals. Turning to the study itself: Aged between 18 and 49, the donors were a couple of women and three men.

Genomic DNA of each subset was evenly split across several immunoSEQ plates. The protocol was immunoSEQ multiplex PCR, while the TCRdb copy is restricted to in-frame clones and leaves out a portion. The sample holds roughly 490,000 clones; 79% are singletons and the top ten take over 9.5%. CDR1 and CDR2 (germline): WNHNN, SYGVQD (reference sequence). With V trimmed by 6 bases and J by 4 bases, 8 bases remained unmatched. The CDR3 consists of 14 residues. Sequencing was done on a sample of PBMCs. The chain links TRBV10-1 to TRBJ2-5; 7 bases align to TRBD2. This TCR was sampled from a middle-aged woman in good health. Some clones in this sample may be carry-over from other donors' samples. The CDR3 reads CASRPRETGETQYF. The CDR3 coding sequence is TGCGCCAGCAGACCGCGGGAGACGGGAGAGACCCAGTACTTC.